The rows below give T cell receptor beta chains drawn from one sample of a study of post-analysis software for immune sequencing data. One entry per CDR3 protein, called by TCRdb with MiXCR from the PCR reads. The sample holds about 200,000 distinct CDR3 sequences, 25% to 30% seen once. The material sequenced was blood. These TCRs come from a girl aged 2-17 years with multiple sclerosis. Each CDR3 is given with its conserved first and last residue.

v_call cdr3_aa
TRBV12-3/TRBV12-4 CASSVGPLRERLFF
TRBV6-6 CASSTAGYGCTF
TRBV12-3/TRBV12-4 CASSPTRGLAGGSYEQYF
TRBV14 CASSNNDRLKSNQPQHF
TRBV15 CATSRDAGGISYEQYF
TRBV7-2 CASSLGPGGLNTEAFF
TRBV29-1 CSVEDSVSETQYF
TRBV4-2 CASSQGESFRGETQYF
TRBV20-1 CSARDFGQGYSPLHF
TRBV5-1 CASSPDRAPGELFF
TRBV5-1 CASSFSGRGNTEAFF
TRBV7-8 CASSPAGGSTDTQYF
TRBV4-1 CASSQVRGTATNEKLFF
TRBV20-1 CSATGLGYTQYF
TRBV12-3/TRBV12-4 CASSFGFDGYTF
TRBV5-1 CAGSSGRALYLGSNTGELFF
TRBV20-1 CSVPPLTDTQYF
TRBV29-1 CSAGTGKVTNTEAFF
TRBV27 CASSLFDSKQFFNEQFF
TRBV20-1 CSARDDSLYPYEQYF
TRBV28 CASWPPVGYGYTF
TRBV28 CASSLNSLGKETQYF
TRBV5-4 CASSRRTGPQDTQYF
TRBV7-2 CASSLLGGFGGDTQYF
TRBV7-9 CASSLVLGRDIRNSPLHF
TRBV28 CASRTSGSGTDTQYF
TRBV7-3 CASSLNGSTYEQYF
TRBV24-1 CATSTGNTGELFF
TRBV2 CASSPEVDQPQHF
TRBV6-5 CASSYLAGGPVDTQYF
TRBV28 CASTTGHRWTEAFF
TRBV28 CASSLAGAIADEQFF
TRBV20-1 CSAIRVRDPYEQYF
TRBV7-9 CASDRGFNTESFF
TRBV7-2 CASTRQRGQETQYF
TRBV20-1 CSGGPNWENEQYF
TRBV4-1 CASSDVGGGYEQYF
TRBV9 CASSGTAPEAGELFF
TRBV5-1 CASSLYNTEAFF
TRBV20-1 CSARGTPGNSPLHF
TRBV5-5 CASILGQYEAFF
TRBV15 CATSRRAGTYEQYF
TRBV20-1 CSAPYNQGFDEQYF
TRBV29-1 CSVVPVGYEKLFF
TRBV12-3/TRBV12-4 CASSLQPLLLGQGMPNSPLHF
TRBV20-1 CSARRSDRGRFEDTQYF
TRBV6-5 CASREVNYGYTF
TRBV9 CASSPHSGTSGHYEQYF
TRBV5-1 CASSLRVAGVYNEQFF
TRBV11-2 CASRKGQGHRKVGETQYF
TRBV12-3/TRBV12-4 CASTASRLCSEQFF
TRBV20-1 CSEKIQGLGGEQFF